This is a list of T cell receptor beta chains from one sample in a study of cytomegalovirus exposure and HLA in healthy donors. Clones were sequenced by immunoSEQ multiplex PCR, and TCRdb holds only the in-frame ones, with some missing. The sample has about 200,000 clones, more than 75% seen once. The specimen was PBMCs. These TCRs come from a woman in her 30s in good health and CMV-seropositive. CDR3s include the opening cysteine and the closing phenylalanine or tryptophan. A D gene is named only where the DNA matches it firmly. A clone size is listed for some rows: how often the clone was seen (once, few, many), or a class if it is expanded.

>NA|TRBV7-9|TRBJ2-2|NA
TGTTCCAGCGTCGTTACGGGGAATGGGCTATGGACCGGGGAGCTGTTTTTT
CSSVVTGNGLWTGELFF
>NA|TRBV5-4|TRBJ2-7|NA
TGTGCCAGCAGCTTGGGTCTAGGCGAGCAGTACTTC
CASSLGLGEQYF
>NA|TRBV6-1|TRBJ2-3|once
TGTGCCAGCAGTGAAGCGGGGAGAACTCTTGGCACAGATACGCAGTATTTT
CASSEAGRTLGTDTQYF
>TRBD2|TRBV7-9|TRBJ2-5|NA
TGTGCCAGCAGCTTAGGAACTAGCGGGAGGGAAGAGACCCAGTACTTC
CASSLGTSGREETQYF
>NA|TRBV4-1|TRBJ2-3|NA
TGCGCCAGCAGCCAAGAGGCCTCTCCTAGCACAGATACGCAGTATTTT
CASSQEASPSTDTQYF
>NA|TRBV5-5|TRBJ2-5|NA
TGTGCCAGCAGCTCTTTCCGACAGGAGAAACAAGAGACCCAGTACTTC
CASSSFRQEKQETQYF
>TRBD2|TRBV7-3|TRBJ2-1|once
TGTGCCAGCAGCTTACAAGCGGGAAGGAATGAGCAGTTCTTC
CASSLQAGRNEQFF
>NA|TRBV6-5|TRBJ1-1|once
TGTGCCAGCAGTTACGAAGGAGGTGGGGACACTGAAGCTTTCTTT
CASSYEGGGDTEAFF
>TRBD1|TRBV27|TRBJ1-4|few
TGTGCCAGCAGTTCCCGACAGGGGGCGCATGAAAAACTGTTTTTT
CASSSRQGAHEKLFF
>NA|TRBV18|TRBJ1-2|few
TGTGCCAGCTCACCAACGACAGGCCAGGTGGCCTTC
CASSPTTGQVAF
>TRBD2|TRBV19|TRBJ2-7|NA
TGTGCCAGTAGTCCCCTGTCCCTAGCGGGAGTACGGGAGCAGTACTTC
CASSPLSLAGVREQYF
>TRBD2|TRBV4-2|TRBJ2-7|NA
TGTGCCAGCAGCCAGGGGACTAGCGGGAGGACTGGATCCTACGAGCAGTACTTC
CASSQGTSGRTGSYEQYF
>TRBD1|TRBV28|TRBJ2-3|NA
TGTGCCAGCAGCCCATTTGGACAGGCAAACACAGATACGCAGTATTTT
CASSPFGQANTDTQYF
>TRBD1|TRBV10-3|TRBJ1-6|NA
TGTGCCATCAGTGAGGAGGACAGGGGGCCGTATAATTCACCCCTCCACTTT
CAISEEDRGPYNSPLHF
>NA|TRBV15|TRBJ1-6|NA
TGTGCCACCAGCAGAGAAAGGACATATAATTCACCCCTCCACTTT
CATSRERTYNSPLHF
>TRBD1|TRBV7-9|TRBJ2-7|NA
TGTGCCAGCAGCGCCGACAGGGGTACGAGGCAGTACTTC
CASSADRGTRQYF
>NA|TRBV7-8|TRBJ2-1|NA
TGTGCCAGCAGCTTAGGGGCGCGGGGCCAGGGTTTCTACAATGAGCAGTTCTTC
CASSLGARGQGFYNEQFF
>NA|TRBV5-1|TRBJ2-7|few
TGCGCCAGCAGCTTTGGCGGGCCGGAGGAGCAGTACTTC
CASSFGGPEEQYF
>NA|TRBV28|TRBJ2-1|NA
TGTGCCAGCAGTTTTACCGGGACTTTATACAATGAGCAGTTCTTC
CASSFTGTLYNEQFF
>NA|TRBV6-1|TRBJ2-7|few
TGTGCCAGCAGCGTGACCGGACAGCTTGCGTACGAGCAGTACTTC
CASSVTGQLAYEQYF
>TRBD1|TRBV6-1|TRBJ2-5|NA
TGTGCCAGCAGTACCGGGACAGGGAATTCGGAGACCCAGTACTTC
CASSTGTGNSETQYF
>TRBD2|TRBV15|TRBJ2-1|NA
TGTGCCACCAGGAAATACACGGGGGGACCCGACAATGAGCAGTTCTTC
CATRKYTGGPDNEQFF
>NA|TRBV28|TRBJ2-2|NA
TGTGCCAGCAGGCCGACATTGATGTACAACGGGGAGCTGTTTTTT
CASRPTLMYNGELFF
>NA|TRBV10-3|TRBJ2-7|NA
TGTGCCATCAGTGAGTCTGGACTCCTCTCAGACGAGCAGTACTTC
CAISESGLLSDEQYF
>TRBD1|TRBV4-1|TRBJ1-2|NA
TGCGCCAGCAGCCAAGTTGGACAGGGGGGCGGCTACACCTTC
CASSQVGQGGGYTF
>NA|TRBV7-8|TRBJ1-2|NA
TGTGCCAGCAGCCCCGGACAGAGTTCTAACTATGGCTACACCTTC
CASSPGQSSNYGYTF